The 20 T cell receptor beta chains given below trace back to one sample, sequenced in a study of blood T cell repertoires in COVID-19. Method: immunoSEQ multiplex PCR; TCRdb's copy keeps in-frame clones and lacks some. This repertoire shows under 350,000 clones, about nine tenths found once; its top ten account for 2% to 2.5%. The sequenced material came from peripheral blood. The receptors stem from a man aged 50-59 years with acute or convalescent COVID-19.

J is TRBJ2-1 and V is TRBV4-1; 10 bases map to TRBD2. In germline, CDR1 is MGHRA, CDR2 YSYEKL. This CDR3 spans 16 amino acids. The trim removed 1 base at V and 6 bases at J, leaving 6 bases unmatched. CDR3 sequence reads: CASSQGPSGGRNEQFF. The CDR3 nucleotides are TGCGCCAGCAGCCAAGGGCCTAGCGGGGGACGCAATGAGCAGTTCTTC.

V is TRBV3-1 (or the pseudogene TRBV3-2) and J is TRBJ2-5, with D possibly being TRBD1 (6 bases). The CDR3 is 15 amino acids. Germline V CDR1 and CDR2: LGHDT, YNNKEL (reference sequence). V shed 3 bases and J shed 1 base, with 12 bases lying between them. In DNA form, the CDR3 reads TGTGCCAGCAGCCAGTTGGGGGCTGGCCAAGAGACCCAGTACTTC. Amino acids: CASSQLGAGQETQYF.

The chain employs TRBV19 and TRBJ1-4; 7 bases agree with TRBD1. Germline V CDR1 and CDR2: LNHDA, SQIVND (reference sequence). CDR3 size: 9 residues. The trim removed 10 bases at V and 13 bases at J, leaving 3 bases unmatched. The CDR3 coding sequence is TGTGCCACCCCAGGGGGACTGTTTTTT. This codes for CATPGGLFF.

V is TRBV7-3 and J is TRBJ1-2; TRBD1 agrees at 9 bases. V was pared by 3 bases and J by 7 bases, with 6 bases of the junction left unmatched. The germline gives CDR1 SGHTA, CDR2 FQGTGA. The CDR3 is 14 amino acids. The chain's CDR3 is CASSFGTGSGGYTF. CDR3 DNA: TGTGCCAGCAGCTTTGGGACAGGGTCCGGTGGCTACACCTTC.

The chain has TRBV12-3 or TRBV12-4 and TRBJ2-5, with D possibly being TRBD2 (6 bases). Trimming removed 11 bases from V and 10 bases from J, with 23 bases in between. The CDR3 loop spans 13 amino acids. CDR3 residues: CAPKDAGWGNQYF. The CDR3 DNA is TGTGCCCCTAAAGATGCGGGGTGGGGGAACCAGTACTTC.

This rearrangement joins TRBV5-1 to TRBJ2-5; D not certain. Trimming took off 5 bases at V and 0 bases at J, with 11 bases between the two ends. This CDR3 is built from 14 residues. The germline gives CDR1 SGHRS, CDR2 YFSETQ. The CDR3 bases are TGCGCCAGCAGTTGGATCGCGGACCAAGAGACCCAGTACTTC. It encodes CASSWIADQETQYF.

This clone has a handful of counts. The rearrangement uses TRBV3-1 (or the pseudogene TRBV3-2) and TRBJ2-7, with D possibly matching TRBD1 (6 bases). Trimming removed 4 bases at V and 0 bases at J, with 10 bases between. CDR1 LGHDT and CDR2 YNNKEL come from the germline V gene (reference sequence). The CDR3 length is 14 residues. The DNA of the CDR3 is TGTGCCAGCAGCCGAGGACAGAGCTCCTACGAGCAGTACTTC. This sequence encodes CASSRGQSSYEQYF.

The rearrangement uses TRBV3-1 (or the pseudogene TRBV3-2) and TRBJ2-1; tentative D call: TRBD2 (6 bases). Germline loops: CDR1 LGHDT, CDR2 YNNKEL (reference sequence). Trimming stripped 1 base from V and 14 bases from J, with 12 bases between. CDR3 length: 12 residues. The CDR3 nucleotides read TGTGCCAGCAGCCAAGGCCCGGGAGCGGAGTTCTTC. This codes for CASSQGPGAEFF.

The chain joins TRBV5-4 to TRBJ2-1, with D maybe TRBD2 (6 bases). This CDR3 spans 13 amino acids. Trimming took 1 base from V and 7 from J, leaving 9 bases between them. Germline CDR1 reads SGHNT; CDR2 reads YYREEE (reference sequence). The CDR3 protein is CASSLMGGNEQFF. The CDR3 DNA reads TGTGCCAGCAGCTTGATGGGGGGAAATGAGCAGTTCTTC.

The chain links TRBV6-5 to TRBJ1-1, with D unresolved. Between the trimmed V and J ends, which lost 4 bases and 3 bases, there was a span of 15 bases. The germline V gene encodes CDR1 MNHEY and CDR2 SVGAGI. This CDR3 contains 15 residues. The CDR3: CASSSNDPRYTEAFF. DNA of the CDR3: TGTGCCAGCAGTTCCAATGATCCCAGGTACACTGAAGCTTTCTTT.

The rearrangement uses TRBV18 and TRBJ1-3; maybe TRBD1 (5 bases). Deletions cut 3 bases from V and 4 bases from J, with 13 bases between. The CDR3 has 15 amino acids. The germline gives CDR1 KGHSH, CDR2 LQKENI. CDR3 residues: CASSPTEGPGNTIYF. The CDR3, as DNA: TGTGCCAGCTCACCCACGGAGGGGCCCGGAAACACCATATATTTT.

The chain links TRBV29-1 to TRBJ2-2; the D is unclear. V shed 4 bases and J shed 3 bases, with 21 bases lying between them. The CDR3 runs to 17 residues. Germline CDR1 and CDR2: SQVTM and ANQGSEA. Here the CDR3 reads CSVGPLAKNYDTGELFF. Here the CDR3 DNA reads TGCAGCGTTGGTCCCTTGGCAAAGAATTATGACACCGGGGAGCTGTTTTTT.

The chain carries TRBV5-6 and TRBJ1-2; D is possibly TRBD1 (5 bases). The germline CDR1 and CDR2 sequences are SGHDT and YYEEEE. The CDR3 length is 14 residues. The V end lost 6 bases, the J end lost 3 bases, and 15 bases lay between the germline ends. In nucleotides, the CDR3 is TGTGCCAGCACCACCCGGGGGTTCGACTATGGCTACACCTTC. It encodes CASTTRGFDYGYTF.

The rearrangement uses TRBV7-9 and TRBJ1-2, with 7 bases fitting TRBD1. V lost 5 bases to trimming and J lost 4 bases; unmatched junction nucleotides: 10. This CDR3 has 15 residues. Germline CDR1 is SEHNR and CDR2 is FQNEAQ (reference sequence). The CDR3 DNA sequence: TGTGCCAGCAGCACAACGGGACAGCCGACCTATGGCTACACCTTC. Translating gives CASSTTGQPTYGYTF. Drawing the rest from reference TRBV7-9 and TRBJ1-2, the complete variable domain is DTGVSQNPRHKITKRGQNVTFRCDPISEHNRLYWYRQTLGQGPEFLTYFQNEAQLEKSRLLSDRFSAERPKGSFSTLEIQRTEQGDSAMYLCASSTTGQPTYGYTFGSGTRLTVV.

The chain recombines TRBV19 with TRBJ2-3; 8 nucleotides agree with TRBD1. Germline V gene sequence: CDR1 LNHDA, CDR2 SQIVND (reference sequence). This CDR3 contains 18 residues. V trimming: 3 bases; J trimming: 2 bases; junction bases outside the gene matches: 13. The CDR3 loop reads CASSMGQGASALTDTQYF. In DNA form, the CDR3 reads TGTGCCAGTAGTATGGGGCAGGGGGCCTCGGCCCTCACAGATACGCAGTATTTT.

The chain couples TRBV2 to TRBJ1-4; perhaps TRBD1 as D (5 bases). This CDR3 is 12 amino acids long. V lost 4 bases to trimming and J lost 7 bases, with 7 bases between them. CDR1 is SNHLY, CDR2 FYNNEI, per germline. The CDR3 sequence: CASSAQGEKLFF. DNA for the CDR3: TGTGCCAGCAGTGCCCAGGGTGAAAAACTGTTTTTT.

V and J are TRBV5-1 and TRBJ2-7; TRBD1 is a possible D gene (6 bases). Trimming pared 3 bases from V and 3 bases from J, leaving 16 bases between. The CDR3 is made up of 15 amino acids. CDR1 and CDR2 (germline): SGHRS, YFSETQ. CDR3 residues: CASSSHTGQSYEQYF. DNA of the CDR3: TGCGCCAGCAGCTCCCACACCGGACAGAGCTACGAGCAGTACTTC.

This clone occurred a few times. The chain couples TRBV7-9 to TRBJ1-2; 7 bases fit TRBD1. Germline-derived CDR1 and CDR2 are SEHNR and FQNEAQ (reference sequence). The ends lost 2 bases at V and 6 bases at J; junction bases unmatched: 3. The CDR3 is made up of 13 amino acids. In DNA, the CDR3 is TGTGCCAGCAGCTTAACAGGGGAGAATGGCTACACCTTC. Encoded protein: CASSLTGENGYTF.

The V gene is TRBV5-1, the J gene TRBJ2-5; TRBD2 might be the D (7 bases). The CDR3 runs to 16 residues. Trimming pared 3 bases from V and 2 bases from J, leaving 17 bases between. The germline V gene has CDR1 SGHRS and CDR2 YFSETQ. CDR3 in DNA: TGCGCCAGCAGCTGGAGGGCGGGGGCGCTACAAGAGACCCAGTACTTC. As protein: CASSWRAGALQETQYF.

A few counts support this clone. The chain employs TRBV7-3 and TRBJ1-1, with D possibly TRBD1 on 5 matching bases. Germline V gene lookup returns CDR1 SGHTA and CDR2 FQGTGA. The V end was cut by 4 bases, the J end by 4 bases, with 13 bases between. This CDR3 region has 14 residues. CDR3 sequence: CASSSAGGRTEAFF. The CDR3 region has the DNA TGTGCCAGCAGCTCGGCGGGGGGACGCACTGAAGCTTTCTTT.